This TCR beta chain comes out of a study of a mutant IDH1 vaccine in newly diagnosed glioma. Across the study: Vaccine dosing followed radiotherapy by 4-6 weeks, or accompanied temozolomide cycles. Treated patients had a mean age of roughly 39 years and an approximately 60% male, 37.5% female split. Patients were pretreated with radiotherapy, temozolomide, or both, mostly both.

Regarding the study as a whole: Immune responses induced by vaccination arose in approximately 93% of the patients.

The table came from immunoSEQ multiplex PCR; TCRdb's copy has only in-frame clones and leaves some out. The sample yields about 23,000 clones, approximately 84% seen once. This sample's time point: week 47, end of study. The content of each vaccine dose was 300 ug of mutant IDH1 20-mer peptide, and topical imiquimod accompanied it. As to this clone: The target antigen is unknown.

The CDR3 spans 15 residues. V was pared by 7 bases and J by 1 base, with 15 bases between. From germline, CDR1 is MNHNY and CDR2 SVGAGI (reference sequence). The chain uses TRBV6-6 and TRBJ2-3, with D unclear. This TCR was sampled from a man aged 35-49 years with glioma. The source was PBMCs, collected from a glioma patient whose treatment included an IDH1 peptide vaccine. CDR3 nucleotides: TGTGCCAGCACCACCCGGCCTATGGGCACAGATACGCAGTATTTT. Residues: CASTTRPMGTDTQYF.